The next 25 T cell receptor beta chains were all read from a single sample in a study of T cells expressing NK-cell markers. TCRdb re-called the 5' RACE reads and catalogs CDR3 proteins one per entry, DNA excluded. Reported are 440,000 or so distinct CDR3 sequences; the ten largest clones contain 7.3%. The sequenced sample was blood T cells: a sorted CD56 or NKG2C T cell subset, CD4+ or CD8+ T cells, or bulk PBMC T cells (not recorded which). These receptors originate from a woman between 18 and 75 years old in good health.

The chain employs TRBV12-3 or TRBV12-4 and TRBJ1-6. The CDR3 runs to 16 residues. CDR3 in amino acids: CASSPPHGQANSPLHF.

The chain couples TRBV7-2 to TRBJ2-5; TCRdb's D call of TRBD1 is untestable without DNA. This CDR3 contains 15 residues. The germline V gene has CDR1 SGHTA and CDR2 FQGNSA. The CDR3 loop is CASSPLGLGRGTQYF.

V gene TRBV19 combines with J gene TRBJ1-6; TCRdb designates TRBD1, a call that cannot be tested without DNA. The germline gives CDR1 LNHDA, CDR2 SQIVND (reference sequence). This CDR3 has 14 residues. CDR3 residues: CASKTGTGVSPLHF.

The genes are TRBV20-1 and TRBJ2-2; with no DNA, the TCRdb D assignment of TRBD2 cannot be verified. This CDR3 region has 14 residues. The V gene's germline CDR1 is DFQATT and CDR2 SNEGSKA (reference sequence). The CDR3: CSAPGTRDTGELFF.

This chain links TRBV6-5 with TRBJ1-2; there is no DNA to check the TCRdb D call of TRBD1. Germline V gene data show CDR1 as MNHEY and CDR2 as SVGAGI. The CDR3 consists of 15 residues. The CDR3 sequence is CASSSGQGEIYGYTF.

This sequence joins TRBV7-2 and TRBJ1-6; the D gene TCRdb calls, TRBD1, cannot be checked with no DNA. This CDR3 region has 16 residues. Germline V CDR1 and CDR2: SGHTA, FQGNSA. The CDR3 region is CASRYPGGGDNSPLHF.

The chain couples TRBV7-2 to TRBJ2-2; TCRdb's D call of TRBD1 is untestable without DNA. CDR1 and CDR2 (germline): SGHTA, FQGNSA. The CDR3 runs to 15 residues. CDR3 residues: CASTTGGANTGELFF. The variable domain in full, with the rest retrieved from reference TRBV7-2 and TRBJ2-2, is GAGVSQSPSNKVTEKGKDVELRCDPISGHTALYWYRQSLGQGLEFLIYFQGNSAPDKSGLPSDRFSAERTGGSVSTLTIQRTQQEDSAVYLCASTTGGANTGELFFGEGSRLTVL.

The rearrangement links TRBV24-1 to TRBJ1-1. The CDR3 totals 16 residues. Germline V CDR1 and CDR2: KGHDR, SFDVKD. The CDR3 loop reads CATSDQREAMNTEAFF.

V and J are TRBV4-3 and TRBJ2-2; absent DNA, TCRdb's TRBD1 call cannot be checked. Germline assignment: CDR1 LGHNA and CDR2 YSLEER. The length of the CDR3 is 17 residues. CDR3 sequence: CASSRIGGGTKSGELFF.

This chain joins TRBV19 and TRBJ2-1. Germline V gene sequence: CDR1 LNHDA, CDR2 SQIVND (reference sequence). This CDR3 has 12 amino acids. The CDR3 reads CASSARYGEQFF.

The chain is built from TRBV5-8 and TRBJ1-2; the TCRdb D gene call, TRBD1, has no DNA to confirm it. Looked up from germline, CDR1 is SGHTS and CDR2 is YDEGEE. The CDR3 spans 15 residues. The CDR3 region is CASSLGTQTNYGYTF.

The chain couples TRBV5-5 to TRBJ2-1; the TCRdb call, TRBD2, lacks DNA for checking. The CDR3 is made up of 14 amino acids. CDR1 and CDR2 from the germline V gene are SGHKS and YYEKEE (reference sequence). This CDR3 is CASSLDAGQGREFF.

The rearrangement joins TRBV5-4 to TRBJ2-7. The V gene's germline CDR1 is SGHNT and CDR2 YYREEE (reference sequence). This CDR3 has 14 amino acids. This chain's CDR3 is CASSFKREVPEQYF.

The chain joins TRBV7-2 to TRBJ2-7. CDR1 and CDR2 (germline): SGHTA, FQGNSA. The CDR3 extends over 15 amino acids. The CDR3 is CASSLLASFDYEQYF.

CDR3 amino acids: CASKGARVTDTGNTIYF. The chain combines TRBV12-3 or TRBV12-4 with TRBJ1-3. This CDR3 spans 17 amino acids.

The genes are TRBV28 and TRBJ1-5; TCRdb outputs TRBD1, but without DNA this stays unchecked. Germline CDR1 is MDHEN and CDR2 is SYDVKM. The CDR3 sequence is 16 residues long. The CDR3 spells CASSFRPPVGNQPQHF.

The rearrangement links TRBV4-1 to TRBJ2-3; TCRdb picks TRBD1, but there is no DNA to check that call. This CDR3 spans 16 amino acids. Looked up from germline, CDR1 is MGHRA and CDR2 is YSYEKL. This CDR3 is CASSQGRGPSTDTQYF.

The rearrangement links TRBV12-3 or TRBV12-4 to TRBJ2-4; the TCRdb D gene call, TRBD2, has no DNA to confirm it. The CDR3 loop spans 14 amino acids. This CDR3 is CASSPWEGKNIQYF.

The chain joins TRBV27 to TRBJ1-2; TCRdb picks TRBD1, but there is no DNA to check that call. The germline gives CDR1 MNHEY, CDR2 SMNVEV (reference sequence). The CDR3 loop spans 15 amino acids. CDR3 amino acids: CASSSRTGGYYGYTF.

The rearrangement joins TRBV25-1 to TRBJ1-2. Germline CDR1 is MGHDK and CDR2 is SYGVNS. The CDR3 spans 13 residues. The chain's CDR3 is CASSEFAGYGYTF.

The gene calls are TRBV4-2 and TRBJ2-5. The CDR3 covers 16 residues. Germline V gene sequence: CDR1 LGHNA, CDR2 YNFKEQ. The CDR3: CASSQASSSSQETQYF.

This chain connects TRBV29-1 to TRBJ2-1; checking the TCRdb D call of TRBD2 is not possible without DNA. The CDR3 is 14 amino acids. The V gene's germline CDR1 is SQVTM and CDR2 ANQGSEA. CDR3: CSASGAESYNEQFF.

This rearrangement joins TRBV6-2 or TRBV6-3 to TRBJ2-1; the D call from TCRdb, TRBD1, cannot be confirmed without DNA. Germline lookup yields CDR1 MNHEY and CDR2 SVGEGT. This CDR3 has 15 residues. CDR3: CASTAPGVPYNEQFF.

CDR3 protein: CSARDRLAGQETQYF. V is TRBV20-1 and J is TRBJ2-5. The CDR3 consists of 15 residues. CDR1 DFQATT and CDR2 SNEGSKA come from the germline V gene (reference sequence).

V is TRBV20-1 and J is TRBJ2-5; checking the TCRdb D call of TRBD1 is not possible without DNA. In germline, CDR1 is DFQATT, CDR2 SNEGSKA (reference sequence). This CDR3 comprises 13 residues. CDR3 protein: CSARRRQVETQYF.